The source of this TCR beta chain is a study of low-dose radiotherapy and immunotherapy resistance in tumors. Study summary: Nivolumab was given to patients as a 240 mg flat dose every two weeks, and ipilimumab at 1 mg/kg every six weeks. Both were delivered intravenously.

The donors' regimen was nivolumab, ipilimumab, aspirin, low-dose cyclophosphamide and low-dose radiotherapy. Patients eligible had advanced solid tumors without tumor-infiltrating lymphocytes. First-strand cDNA used TRAV- and TRBV-specific primers, covering alpha and beta chains. For amplifying TCRs, the PCR ran for approximately 21 cycles with Phusion, which was used together with a constant-region primer and the adapter on the V primers. Amplification of the isolated mRNA used in vitro transcription. TCRdb reanalysed the reads using MiXCR and keeps one entry per CDR3 protein. The data show around 10,000 distinct CDR3 sequences, with 51% seen just once and 8.1% held by the top ten. This receptor was obtained from a human donor with advanced metastatic prostate, ovarian, gallbladder or colorectal cancer (not recorded which). This table probably holds off-target reads from a library built for another chain.

The CDR3 nucleotides are TGTGCCAGCAGTGCCCGTGGAGCGGGGGGGGCGTACGAGCAGTACTTC. It specifies CASSARGAGGAYEQYF. This chain uses TRBV12-3 or TRBV12-4 with TRBJ2-7; 10 positions match TRBD2. The CDR3 sequence is 16 residues long. V shed 5 bases, J shed 4 bases, and the junction held 11 bases outside the gene matches.